This T cell receptor (beta chain) was captured in a study of CD8+ T cells in alopecia areata. Germline V gene sequence: CDR1 SQVTM, CDR2 ANQGSEA. The CDR3 has 13 amino acids. After removal of 6 bases from V and 2 bases from J, the junction contained 6 bases not matched to a gene. This clone was counted a few times. Reverse transcription of extracted RNA yielded cDNA, which provided the sequencing template. Generated by immunoSEQ multiplex PCR, the TCRdb table keeps only in-frame clones and is missing some. The sample contains approximately 180,000 clones, 63% of which appear only once. The source is a human donor with alopecia areata. Sequences were derived from CD4+ T cells sorted from blood, sampled at week 0. The gene calls are TRBV29-1 and TRBJ1-1; 7 nucleotides match TRBD1. The CDR3 DNA reads as TGCAGCGTCGCGGGACAGACTAACACTGAAGCTTTCTTT. Translated, it gives CSVAGQTNTEAFF.